Listed below are T cell receptor beta chains from one sample, sequenced in a study of CD8 T cells in Susac syndrome. MiXCR, applied by TCRdb to the immunoSEQ multiplex PCR reads, yields one record per CDR3 protein. This sample has under 150,000 distinct CDR3 sequences; just under 95% occur once, and the top ten carry 0.13% to 0.15%. Sample: CD4+ T cells from PBMCs. All receptors derive from a human donor with Susac syndrome. Both conserved end residues are part of each CDR3. Each record gives: D gene, J gene, V gene, clone size, CDR3 protein, CDR3 DNA. D genes are given only for firm matches. For some rows the clone size is stated as once, few or many, or as a class when expanded; others skip it.

>TRBD1|TRBJ2-2|TRBV27|NA
CATYRGKSTGELFF
TGTGCCACTTACAGGGGAAAGAGCACCGGGGAGCTGTTTTTT
>TRBD2|TRBJ2-5|TRBV2|NA
CASSDHSGGTRETQYF
TGTGCCAGCAGTGACCATAGCGGGGGGACAAGAGAGACCCAGTACTTC
>NA|TRBJ2-2|TRBV20-1|NA
CSAAAQVNTGELFF
TGCAGTGCTGCGGCGCAAGTGAACACCGGGGAGCTGTTTTTT
>TRBD2|TRBJ2-5|TRBV7-2|NA
CASSSDPLRGGETQYF
TGTGCCAGCAGCTCAGACCCTCTCCGCGGGGGAGAGACCCAGTACTTC
>NA|TRBJ1-5|TRBV28|NA
CAVRVLGQPQHF
TGTGCCGTCAGGGTGCTAGGTCAGCCCCAGCATTTT
>NA|TRBJ2-7|TRBV27|NA
CASSFAFSGHSYEQYF
TGTGCCAGCAGTTTTGCCTTTAGCGGCCACTCCTACGAGCAGTACTTC
>TRBD2|TRBJ2-1|TRBV30|NA
CAWTGTSGRHEQFF
TGTGCCTGGACAGGGACTAGCGGGAGGCATGAGCAGTTCTTC
>NA|TRBJ1-1|TRBV29-1|NA
CSALMGRPNTEAFF
TGCAGCGCCCTTATGGGCAGGCCGAACACTGAAGCTTTCTTT
>NA|TRBJ2-5|TRBV5-1|NA
CASSLGRVRETQYF
TGCGCCAGCAGCTTGGGTCGAGTCCGGGAGACCCAGTACTTC
>NA|TRBJ1-1|TRBV9|NA
CASSVPPAGTEAFF
TGTGCCAGCAGCGTACCCCCCGCTGGCACTGAAGCTTTCTTT
>NA|TRBJ2-7|TRBV7-9|once
CASSASRHSFDEQYF
TGTGCCAGCAGCGCTAGCAGACATTCCTTTGACGAGCAGTACTTC
>NA|TRBJ2-1|TRBV6-4|NA
CASSDITRGLDGGGANNEQFF
TGTGCCAGCAGTGACATAACCCGGGGACTCGATGGTGGGGGGGCCAACAATGAGCAGTTCTTC
>TRBD1|TRBJ2-7|TRBV27|NA
CASSTAGTGVGEQYF
TGTGCCAGCAGTACTGCCGGGACAGGAGTTGGCGAGCAGTACTTC
>NA|TRBJ2-5|TRBV20-1|NA
CSVGQTQETQYF
TGCAGTGTCGGACAGACCCAAGAGACCCAGTACTTC
>TRBD1|TRBJ2-1|TRBV30|NA
CAWKYRDREFF
TGTGCCTGGAAATACCGGGACAGGGAGTTCTTC
>TRBD1|TRBJ2-2|TRBV29-1|NA
CSADRTNTGELFF
TGCAGCGCGGACAGGACAAACACCGGGGAGCTGTTTTTT
>TRBD2|TRBJ2-3|TRBV30|NA
CAWSYSGGQGDTQYF
TGTGCCTGGAGTTATTCGGGAGGCCAAGGCGATACGCAGTATTTT
>NA|TRBJ1-4|TRBV15|once
CATSRDTKVEKLFF
TGTGCCACCAGCAGAGACACCAAGGTGGAAAAACTGTTTTTT
>TRBD1|TRBJ2-5|TRBV27|NA
CASSLGSTGGFETQYF
TGTGCCAGCAGTTTAGGTTCAACAGGGGGCTTTGAGACCCAGTACTTC
>NA|TRBJ2-1|TRBV5-1|once
CASSSLDGSYNEQFF
TGCGCCAGCAGCTCCTTGGACGGGTCCTACAATGAGCAGTTCTTC
>NA|TRBJ1-1|TRBV20-1|NA
CSAMYLPEAFF
TGCAGTGCTATGTACCTCCCTGAAGCTTTCTTT
>NA|TRBJ1-5|TRBV19|NA
CASSRPDQPQHF
TGTGCCAGTAGTCGACCGGATCAGCCCCAGCATTTT
>NA|TRBJ2-3|TRBV30|NA
CAWSFGLVTDTQYF
TGTGCCTGGAGTTTCGGACTTGTCACAGATACGCAGTATTTT
>NA|TRBJ1-4|TRBV9|NA
CASSVGPTNEKLFF
TGTGCCAGCAGCGTAGGCCCAACTAATGAAAAACTGTTTTTT
>NA|TRBJ2-5|TRBV6-1|NA
CASSVASRETQYF
TGTGCCAGCAGCGTAGCGAGTCGGGAGACCCAGTACTTC
>NA|TRBJ1-3|TRBV5-8|NA
CASSIEVGNTIYF
TGTGCCAGCAGCATAGAGGTTGGAAACACCATATATTTT
>NA|TRBJ1-5|TRBV12-3/TRBV12-4|NA
CASSFQGNSNQPQHF
TGTGCCAGCAGTTTCCAGGGTAATAGCAATCAGCCCCAGCATTTT
>NA|TRBJ1-2|TRBV6-6|NA
CASSTGRRGPMDGYTF
TGTGCCAGCAGTACGGGACGTAGGGGACCCATGGATGGCTACACCTTC
>TRBD2|TRBJ2-1|TRBV5-4|NA
CASSKGGEVYNEQFF
TGTGCCAGCAGTAAGGGAGGGGAGGTCTACAATGAGCAGTTCTTC
>TRBD1|TRBJ2-3|TRBV6-6|NA
CASSLTGPPGDTQYF
TGTGCCAGCAGCCTGACAGGGCCTCCGGGAGATACGCAGTATTTT
>TRBD1|TRBJ2-7|TRBV5-1|NA
CASSLSGDRAFAYEQYF
TGCGCCAGCAGCTTGAGCGGCGACAGGGCGTTCGCCTACGAGCAGTACTTC
>TRBD1|TRBJ2-6|TRBV28|NA
CASSRMGQGTSGANVLTF
TGTGCCAGCAGCCGCATGGGACAGGGGACCTCTGGGGCCAACGTCCTGACTTTC
>NA|TRBJ1-2|TRBV12-3/TRBV12-4|NA
CASTTPGSLPLYGYTF
TGTGCCAGCACCACACCGGGGAGCCTACCCCTCTATGGCTACACCTTC
>TRBD1|TRBJ1-5|TRBV30|NA
CAWTPQGNQPQHF
TGTGCCTGGACCCCACAGGGGAATCAGCCCCAGCATTTT
>TRBD1|TRBJ2-6|TRBV15|NA
CATSRGSGTGSSNVLTF
TGTGCCACCAGCAGGGGGTCCGGGACAGGTTCGTCCAACGTCCTGACTTTC
>NA|TRBJ2-4|TRBV20-1|NA
CSASLENGIQYF
TGCAGTGCTAGTTTGGAAAATGGCATTCAGTACTTC
>NA|TRBJ2-7|TRBV7-2|NA
CASSAAGRSGYEQYF
TGTGCCAGCAGCGCGGCCGGACGGTCAGGCTACGAGCAGTACTTC